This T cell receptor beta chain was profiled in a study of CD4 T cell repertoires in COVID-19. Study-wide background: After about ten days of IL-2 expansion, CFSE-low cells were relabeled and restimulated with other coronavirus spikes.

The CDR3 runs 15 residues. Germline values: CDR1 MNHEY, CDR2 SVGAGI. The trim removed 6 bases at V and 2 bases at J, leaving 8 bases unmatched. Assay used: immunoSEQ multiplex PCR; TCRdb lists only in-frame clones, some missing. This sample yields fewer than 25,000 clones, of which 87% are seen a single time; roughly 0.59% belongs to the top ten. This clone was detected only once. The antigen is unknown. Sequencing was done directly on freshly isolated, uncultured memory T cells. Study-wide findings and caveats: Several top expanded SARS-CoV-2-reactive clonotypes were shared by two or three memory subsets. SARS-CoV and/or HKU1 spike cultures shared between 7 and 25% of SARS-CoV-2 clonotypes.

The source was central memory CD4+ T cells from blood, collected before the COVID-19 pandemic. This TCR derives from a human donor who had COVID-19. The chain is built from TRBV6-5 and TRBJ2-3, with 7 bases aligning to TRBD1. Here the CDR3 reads CASSGRTGITDTQYF. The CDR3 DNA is TGTGCCAGCAGCGGTCGGACAGGTATCACAGATACGCAGTATTTT.